This record covers a single TCR beta chain. What it binds is unknown. This sample is part of a study of OX40 agonist ivuxolimab in advanced cancers. Overall study findings and caveats: In the 0.1-3.0 mg/kg groups, partial responders showed among the lowest expansion.

TCRdb's copy holds only in-frame clones and misses some; the assay was immunoSEQ multiplex PCR. The sample consists of 60,000 or so clones, nearly 85% of them appearing once. Germline V gene sequence: CDR1 LGHNA, CDR2 YSLEER. The CDR3 has 14 amino acids. Deletions cut 0 bases from V and 4 bases from J, with 9 bases between. The source of this sequence is an adult with an advanced solid tumor such as melanoma, head and neck, liver or kidney cancer. This chain links TRBV4-3 with TRBJ1-2, with D tentatively TRBD1 (5 bases). This material consisted of CD4+ or CD8+ T cells sorted from blood, taken in a trial of the OX40 agonist ivuxolimab. Here the CDR3 DNA reads TGCGCCAGCAGCCAAGATAACAGGCCCTATGGCTACACCTTC. Translated: CASSQDNRPYGYTF.